The 8 T cell receptor beta chains reported below all come from one sample, sequenced in a study of T cell changes during pregnancy in multiple sclerosis. Libraries were prepared by immunoSEQ multiplex PCR; TCRdb keeps only in-frame clonotypes and omits some of them. The sample lists roughly 80,000 clones; about 91% were seen once. The sample in question was peripheral blood, obtained before pregnancy. These receptors all come from a female donor with multiple sclerosis, enrolled in a pregnancy study.

The chain joins TRBV2 to TRBJ2-1, with TRBD1 matching 7 bases. Germline V gene data show CDR1 as SNHLY and CDR2 as FYNNEI. With V trimmed by 5 bases and J by 1 base, 5 bases remained unmatched. This CDR3 is 15 amino acids long. This CDR3 reads CASSPLQGSYNEQFF. The CDR3 DNA reads TGTGCCAGCAGTCCCTTACAGGGGTCCTACAATGAGCAGTTCTTC.

The chain employs TRBV10-1 and TRBJ2-1; D possibly corresponds to TRBD2 (5 bases). Per germline, CDR1 WNHNN and CDR2 SYGVQD (reference sequence). Trimming took off 6 bases at V and 6 bases at J, with 12 bases between the two ends. The CDR3 totals 13 residues. The CDR3 loop is CASRSDYLNEQFF. Here the CDR3 DNA reads TGCGCCAGCAGGTCTGACTACCTCAATGAGCAGTTCTTC.

The chain employs TRBV12-2 and TRBJ2-7; TRBD2, as called in the table, went unchecked against the DNA. TRBV12-2 is termed a pseudogene. CDR3 length: 15 residues. CDR3 amino acids: CASRLGLTRDYEQYF. CDR3 sequence (DNA): TGTGCAAGTCGCTTAGGTCTCACGAGAGACTACGAGCAGTACTTC.

On this clone: Other DNA sequences of this sample code for an identical CDR3. V usage is TRBV7-9 and J usage is TRBJ1-5; D is possibly TRBD1 (5 bases). The germline CDR1 and CDR2 sequences are SEHNR and FQNEAQ (reference sequence). This CDR3 is 13 amino acids long. Trimming took 0 bases from V and 6 from J, leaving 6 bases between them. As DNA, the CDR3 is TGTGCCAGCAGCTTAGCCGGGGGTCAGCCCCAGCATTTT. Encoded protein: CASSLAGGQPQHF.

This chain uses TRBV16 with TRBJ1-5; TRBD1 agrees at 9 bases. The germline V gene encodes CDR1 KGHSY and CDR2 FQNENV. The CDR3 has 16 amino acids. Losses at the gene ends were 4 bases for V and 5 bases for J; bases not matched to a gene: 9. CDR3 protein: CASSLKDRGIYQPQHF. DNA of the CDR3: TGTGCCAGCAGCCTAAAGGACAGGGGAATATATCAGCCCCAGCATTTT.

The V and J genes are TRBV14 and TRBJ2-7; weak D call: TRBD2 (6 bases). V gave up 6 bases and J gave up 5 bases, with 20 bases separating them. The CDR3 length is 15 residues. Germline V lookup: CDR1 SGHDN, CDR2 FVKESK. As DNA, the CDR3 is TGTGCCAGCAGTCCTCCGGGACTCCCCTGGAACGAGCAGTACTTC. It is translated as CASSPPGLPWNEQYF. Looking up the rest from reference TRBV14 and TRBJ2-7 gives the full variable domain: EAGVTQFPSHSVIEKGQTVTLRCDPISGHDNLYWYRRVMGKEIKFLLHFVKESKQDESGMPNNRFLAERTGGTYSTLKVQPAELEDSGVYFCASSPPGLPWNEQYFGPGTRLTVT.

A single count supports this clone. The V call is TRBV28, the J call TRBJ1-6, with 10 positions matching TRBD1. The CDR3 covers 15 residues. The V gene end was trimmed by 4 bases and the J gene end by 8 bases; junction bases not matched to a gene: 5. Germline V CDR1 and CDR2: MDHEN, SYDVKM. The DNA of the CDR3 is TGTGCCAGCAGTTCCTTCGACAGGGGGCATTCACCCCTCCACTTT. As protein: CASSSFDRGHSPLHF.

The CDR3 loop reads CASSQTGTAGTEAFF. CDR3 DNA sequence: TGCGCCAGCAGCCAAACCGGGACAGCGGGCACTGAAGCTTTCTTT. The J gene is TRBJ1-1, the V gene TRBV4-1; TRBD1 aligns across 7 bases. J was trimmed by 4 bases and V by 2 bases; bases with no gene match: 7. This CDR3 is 15 amino acids long. CDR1 is MGHRA and CDR2 is YSYEKL in the germline V gene.